The next 20 T cell receptor beta chains were all read from a single sample in a study of blood T cell repertoires in COVID-19 (dated by TCRdb to the early 2020s). The protocol used for the library was the immunoSEQ multiplex PCR assay. In TCRdb, the immuneACCESS table is reduced to in-frame sequences with V and J assigned. These tables do not hold every clone; where another copy was compared, an unresolved V gene accounts for under half, and the others remain unexplained. For this sample the table gives over 120,000 clones, of which about nine tenths were detected only once. The ten largest clonotypes hold approximately 10% of the sample. Sequencing used PBMCs or T cells enriched from blood (not recorded which). The receptors derive from a man in his 60s who had recovered from COVID-19.

The CDR3 here is CASSTQGNYGYTF. The CDR3 DNA sequence: TGTGCCAGCAGTACACAGGGAAACTATGGCTACACCTTC. The chain joins TRBV2 to TRBJ1-2; tentative D call: TRBD1 (6 bases). The V gene's germline CDR1 is SNHLY and CDR2 FYNNEI. V lost 5 bases and J 2 bases, leaving 9 bases between the germline ends. This CDR3 spans 13 amino acids.

This chain uses TRBV7-9 with TRBJ2-7, with D tentatively TRBD2 (8 bases). V dropped 5 bases and J dropped 3 bases, with 20 bases sitting between them. The CDR3 consists of 16 residues. Germline loops: CDR1 SEHNR, CDR2 FQNEAQ (reference sequence). The CDR3 region is CASSPGGGGRRYEQYF. In DNA, the CDR3 is TGTGCCAGCAGCCCGGGAGGGGGCGGGCGCCGCTACGAGCAGTACTTC.

The chain uses TRBV15 and TRBJ2-1, with TRBD1 as a possible D gene (6 bases). Germline CDR1 and CDR2: LNHNV and YYDKDF (reference sequence). The CDR3 is made up of 15 amino acids. Trimming stripped 0 bases from V and 3 bases from J, with 9 bases between. In DNA form, the CDR3 reads TGTGCCACCAGCAGAGATAGAGGGGGCTACAATGAGCAGTTCTTC. Translation: CATSRDRGGYNEQFF.

The rearrangement links TRBV29-1 to TRBJ1-1; 9 positions match TRBD1. CDR3 length: 13 amino acids. V gave up 6 bases and J gave up 1 base; unmatched junction bases: 3. Looked up from germline, CDR1 is SQVTM and CDR2 is ANQGSEA. The CDR3 DNA follows: TGCAGCGTAGGGACAGGGACGAACACTGAAGCTTTCTTT. Translation: CSVGTGTNTEAFF.

V gene TRBV24-1 combines with J gene TRBJ1-3; possible D gene TRBD1, 6 bases. The CDR3 loop spans 17 amino acids. Germline V gives CDR1 KGHDR, CDR2 SFDVKD. Between the trimmed V and J ends, which lost 3 bases and 0 bases, there was a span of 14 bases. CDR3 region: CATSDPQDSHSGNTIYF. CDR3 nucleotide sequence: TGTGCCACCAGTGATCCCCAGGACAGCCACTCTGGAAACACCATATATTTT.

This clone was counted between two and nine times. The chain joins TRBV19 to TRBJ1-5, with 7 positions matching TRBD1. With V trimmed by 4 bases and J by 6 bases, 6 bases remained unmatched. The germline CDR1 and CDR2 sequences are LNHDA and SQIVND (reference sequence). CDR3 length: 14 amino acids. CDR3 sequence: CASSNQGGGQPQHF. The DNA of the CDR3 is TGTGCCAGTAGTAACCAGGGGGGTGGTCAGCCCCAGCATTTT. The complete variable domain, with remaining parts taken from reference TRBV19 and TRBJ1-5, reads DGGITQSPKYLFRKEGQNVTLSCEQNLNHDAMYWYRQDPGQGLRLIYYSQIVNDFQKGDIAEGYSVSREKKESFPLTVTSAQKNPTAFYLCASSNQGGGQPQHFGDGTRLSIL.

The chain employs TRBV15 and TRBJ2-2, with a possible D match to TRBD1 (6 bases). The V gene lost 2 bases and the J gene lost 5 bases, with 9 bases spanning the gap. The CDR3 runs 14 residues. Germline CDR1 is LNHNV and CDR2 is YYDKDF (reference sequence). The CDR3 DNA sequence: TGTGCCACCAGCAGATACAGGGAAACCGGGGAGCTGTTTTTT. Its translation is CATSRYRETGELFF. Variable domain in full (rest from reference TRBV15 and TRBJ2-2): DAMVIQNPRYQVTQFGKPVTLSCSQTLNHNVMYWYQQKSSQAPKLLFHYYDKDFNNEADTPDNFQSRRPNTSFCFLDIRSPGLGDTAMYLCATSRYRETGELFFGEGSRLTVL.

The chain couples TRBV2 to TRBJ2-1; TRBD2 matches 7 bases. Trimming removed 7 bases from V and 2 bases from J; junction bases left unmatched: 5. The CDR3 covers 14 residues. Germline-derived CDR1 and CDR2 are SNHLY and FYNNEI. DNA for the CDR3: TGTGCCAGCAAGCGGGACTACGCCTACAATGAGCAGTTCTTC. Translation: CASKRDYAYNEQFF.

The gene calls are TRBV5-1 and TRBJ2-5, with TRBD1 identical over 9 bases. CDR1 is SGHRS, CDR2 YFSETQ, per germline. V dropped 5 bases and J dropped 4; count of bases not matched to a gene: 9. This CDR3 has 15 residues. The CDR3 protein is CASRGFDRGGETQYF. In nucleotides, the CDR3 is TGCGCCAGCAGGGGCTTCGACAGGGGGGGAGAGACCCAGTACTTC.

The chain links TRBV28 to TRBJ1-2, with TRBD1 as a possible D gene (5 bases). Germline V CDR1 and CDR2: MDHEN, SYDVKM. This CDR3 is 14 amino acids long. V was clipped by 6 bases and J by 3 bases, with 14 bases between them. The CDR3 nucleotides are TGTGCCAGCAGGGGTCGGGGGGGAGACTATGGCTACACCTTC. Amino acid sequence: CASRGRGGDYGYTF.

This chain joins TRBV19 and TRBJ2-1, with D unresolved. The length of the CDR3 is 13 residues. V lost 3 bases to trimming and J lost 8 bases, with 11 bases between them. CDR1 and CDR2 (germline): LNHDA, SQIVND (reference sequence). CDR3 region: CASSMRVGDEQFF. In nucleotides, the CDR3 is TGTGCCAGTAGTATGCGCGTCGGAGATGAGCAGTTCTTC.

The chain has TRBV27 and TRBJ2-7, with 9 positions matching TRBD1. V shed 5 bases, J shed 6 bases, and the junction held 11 bases outside the gene matches. Germline V gives CDR1 MNHEY, CDR2 SMNVEV (reference sequence). The CDR3 is 15 amino acids. The CDR3 reads CASSTSGTGISEQYF. In nucleotides, the CDR3 is TGTGCCAGCAGTACCTCCGGGACAGGGATTTCCGAGCAGTACTTC.

This clone appeared once. J is TRBJ1-4 and V is TRBV27; the match to TRBD1 covers 8 bases. The ends lost 8 bases at V and 8 bases at J; junction bases unmatched: 10. The germline CDR1 and CDR2 sequences are MNHEY and SMNVEV (reference sequence). The CDR3 consists of 14 residues. CDR3 protein: CASGRTGKGEKLFF. The DNA for the CDR3 is TGTGCCAGCGGGCGGACAGGGAAGGGCGAAAAACTGTTTTTT. The variable domain in full, completed from reference TRBV27 and TRBJ1-4, reads EAQVTQNPRYLITVTGKKLTVTCSQNMNHEYMSWYRQDPGLGLRQIYYSMNVEVTDKGDVPEGYKVSRKEKRNFPLILESPSPNQTSLYFCASGRTGKGEKLFFGSGTQLSVL.

This clone occurred once. This chain joins TRBV29-1 and TRBJ1-1; the D gene is possibly TRBD1 (6 bases). Germline CDR1 and CDR2: SQVTM and ANQGSEA. Trimming took 1 base from V and 5 from J, leaving 14 bases between them. This CDR3 spans 14 amino acids. CDR3 in amino acids: CSVEVTGQGTEAFF. In nucleotides, the CDR3 is TGCAGCGTTGAAGTTACAGGGCAGGGAACTGAAGCTTTCTTT.

As DNA, the CDR3 is TGTGCCAGCAGCTCAACTAAGGGGGCGGAACTCTCCTACGAGCAGTACTTC. It specifies CASSSTKGAELSYEQYF. V usage is TRBV7-9 and J usage is TRBJ2-7, with 7 nucleotides matching TRBD1. Germline V lookup: CDR1 SEHNR, CDR2 FQNEAQ (reference sequence). Trimming removed 4 bases from V and 0 bases from J; junction bases left unmatched: 12. There are 17 residues in the CDR3.

This clone was recorded a few times. The chain employs TRBV11-2 and TRBJ1-5; D gene ambiguous. There are 13 residues in the CDR3. Germline V CDR1 and CDR2: SGHAT, FQNNGV. Trimming removed 4 bases from V and 11 bases from J, with 15 bases in between. The CDR3 is CASSSTHSGTQHF. Here the CDR3 DNA reads TGTGCCAGCAGCTCCACTCATTCGGGGACCCAGCATTTT. Full variable domain (outside the CDR3, taken from reference TRBV11-2 and TRBJ1-5): EAGVAQSPRYKIIEKRQSVAFWCNPISGHATLYWYQQILGQGPKLLIQFQNNGVVDDSQLPKDRFSAERLKGVDSTLKIQPAKLEDSAVYLCASSSTHSGTQHFGDGTRLSIL.

The rearrangement joins TRBV27 to TRBJ2-7; D uncertain. In germline, CDR1 is MNHEY, CDR2 SMNVEV (reference sequence). V lost 2 bases and J lost 4, with 9 bases in between. This CDR3 is 13 amino acids long. The DNA for the CDR3 is TGTGCCAGCAGTTTAGTCAGAAATTACGAGCAGTACTTC. Its translation is CASSLVRNYEQYF.

V gene TRBV11-2 combines with J gene TRBJ2-7; 12 bases agree with TRBD1. Germline-derived CDR1 and CDR2 are SGHAT and FQNNGV. Trimming took 3 bases from V and 1 from J; bases not matched to a gene: 4. The CDR3 runs to 16 residues. CDR3 sequence reads: CASSFRDRGLSYEQYF. The CDR3 coding sequence is TGTGCCAGCAGCTTTAGGGACAGGGGGCTTTCCTACGAGCAGTACTTC.

This clone was detected once. The chain is built from TRBV7-9 and TRBJ2-1, with 14 bases that match TRBD2. Germline lookup yields CDR1 SEHNR and CDR2 FQNEAQ (reference sequence). The CDR3 is 18 residues long. Trimming took 4 bases from V and 5 from J; bases not matched to a gene: 10. The CDR3 region is CASSSEGLAGEQNNEQFF. Here the CDR3 DNA reads TGTGCCAGCAGCTCTGAGGGACTAGCGGGAGAACAGAACAATGAGCAGTTCTTC.

The rearrangement joins TRBV5-4 to TRBJ2-4; unclear D gene. The CDR3 length is 15 residues. Germline values: CDR1 SGHNT, CDR2 YYREEE (reference sequence). The V gene lost 6 bases and the J gene lost 3 bases, with 16 bases spanning the gap. The CDR3 DNA reads TGTGCCAGCACCAATAGTCGGGTGGGCAAAAACATTCAGTACTTC. This sequence encodes CASTNSRVGKNIQYF. Drawing the rest from reference TRBV5-4 and TRBJ2-4, the complete variable domain is ETGVTQSPTHLIKTRGQQVTLRCSSQSGHNTVSWYQQALGQGPQFIFQYYREEENGRGNFPPRFSGLQFPNYSSELNVNALELDDSALYLCASTNSRVGKNIQYFGAGTRLSVL.